The source of this T cell receptor beta chain is a study of blood T cell repertoires in COVID-19. Study as a whole: There were acute and convalescent COVID-19 samples, and they came from the United States, Italy and Spain. T cells, B-cell-depleted T cells, or PBMCs provided the cDNA or gDNA that served as material.

V shed 7 bases and J shed 9 bases, with 19 bases lying between them. The V gene's germline CDR1 is SNHLY and CDR2 FYNNEI. The CDR3 length is 13 residues. As processed by the authors: The authors estimated nucleated cell counts from reference gene primer amplification. Sequencing used immunoSEQ multiplex PCR; TCRdb keeps in-frame clones, though not all of them. V and J calls and clone size are as listed in that table; D and trimming were resolved from the DNA. The sample has roughly 250,000 clones, 88% seen once; the top ten hold 4%. The origin of this receptor is a man between 60 and 75 years old who had recovered from COVID-19. The chain employs TRBV2 and TRBJ2-7; possible D gene TRBD2, 6 bases. Sequencing input: peripheral blood. CDR3 coding DNA: TGTGCCAGCATGCCCTCGACTAGTTGGCGGCAGTACTTC. The encoded protein is CASMPSTSWRQYF.